There are a few counts of the clone carrying this T cell receptor (beta chain). The antigen is undetermined. Both TRBC1 and TRBC2 were covered by a beta constant-region primer of two equimolar oligonucleotides. Four rounds of PCR amplified the ligated cDNA using nested alpha and beta constant-region primers plus SP2. TCRdb re-analysed the UMI-ligation and nested PCR reads in MiXCR, keeping a single row per CDR3 protein. The profile covers roughly 83,000 distinct CDR3 sequences, with approximately 11% appearing a single time and about 0.14% taken by the ten largest. The sample is drawn from a study of naive and memory T cell subsets. Overall study results and limits: Possibly reflecting memory cells re-expressing CD45RA, a few larger clonotypes occurred in naive repertoires, especially CD8.

V dropped 4 bases and J dropped 4; count of bases not matched to a gene: 7. CDR3 size: 15 residues. Germline loops: CDR1 SGHRS, CDR2 YFSETQ. The source of this sequence is a human donor in good health. Sequencing used naive CD4+ T cells from blood. This sequence joins TRBV5-1 and TRBJ1-4, with 7 bases that match TRBD1. CDR3 region: CASSRTGPFNEKLFF. CDR3 DNA: TGCGCCAGCAGCCGGACAGGCCCTTTTAATGAAAAACTGTTTTTT.